This TCR beta chain was identified during a study of CD8+CD57+ T cells in acquired aplastic anemia. Both TCR beta VDJ combination and CDR3 sequence profiling were carried out. Genomic DNA was the template for this profiling. TCRdb fed the reads into MiXCR, producing one record per CDR3 protein. The sample consists of some 410,000 distinct CDR3 sequences, about 70% of them appearing once. At least ten counts were recorded for this clonotype. Sequenced input: sorted CD4+, CD8+, or CD8+CD57+ T cells (not recorded which) from PBMCs. The receptor was derived from a human donor in good health, serving as a control.

CDR3 residues: CASSESAVADTQYF. CDR3 DNA: TGTGCCAGCAGTGAATCTGCTGTTGCAGATACGCAGTATTTT. This chain uses TRBV6-1 with TRBJ2-3; D remains unclear. This CDR3 is built from 14 residues. Germline-derived CDR1 and CDR2 are MNHNS and SASEGT. The V end lost 2 bases, the J end lost 4 bases, and 10 bases lay between the germline ends.